These T cell receptor beta chains were read from a single sample in a study of cytomegalovirus exposure and HLA in healthy donors. The protocol was immunoSEQ multiplex PCR, while the TCRdb copy is restricted to in-frame clones and leaves out a portion. The table includes around 300,000 clones, roughly two thirds detected once. The sample was PBMCs. Every receptor here comes from a female donor in good health and CMV-seronegative. Both conserved end residues are part of each CDR3. The D gene is left open where the match is weak. Clone sizes are given selectively: once, few, many, or a class where the clone is expanded.

V	J	D	size	DNA	CDR3
TRBV5-1	TRBJ2-4	NA	NA	TGCGCCAGCAGCTTTGGGCAGGGCAAAAACATTCAGTACTTC	CASSFGQGKNIQYF
TRBV5-1	TRBJ2-3	TRBD2	NA	TGCGCCAGCAGCTTCCTTAGCGGGAGTGATACGCAGTATTTT	CASSFLSGSDTQYF
TRBV27	TRBJ2-1	NA	NA	TGTGCCAGCAGTTTCAACAGGGACAATGAGCAGTTCTTC	CASSFNRDNEQFF
TRBV7-7	TRBJ2-2	NA	NA	TGTGCCAGCAGCCCCGGGGGTAACACCGGGGAGCTGTTTTTT	CASSPGGNTGELFF
TRBV19	TRBJ2-7	TRBD1	NA	TGTGCCAGTAGTCGGGACAGGGACTACGAGCAGTACTTC	CASSRDRDYEQYF
TRBV27	TRBJ2-7	NA	few	TGTGCCAGCAGTTCGACCGTGGAGTGGACCTACGAGCAGTACTTC	CASSSTVEWTYEQYF
TRBV9	TRBJ1-4	NA	few	TGTGCCAGCAGCGTAGGTAGTAACCTTAATGAAAAACTGTTTTTT	CASSVGSNLNEKLFF
TRBV28	TRBJ2-2	TRBD2	NA	TGTGCCAGCAGTTTAGGCGGGAGTCACACCGGGGAGCTGTTTTTT	CASSLGGSHTGELFF
TRBV4-2	TRBJ2-7	TRBD2	NA	TGTGCCAGCAGCCAAGGGGGTGGAGGCCTAGCGGGGCCCGAGCAGTACTTC	CASSQGGGGLAGPEQYF
TRBV11-2	TRBJ1-1	NA	NA	TGTGCCAGCAGCTTAGACGCAGGGAACACTGAAGCTTTCTTT	CASSLDAGNTEAFF
TRBV7-6	TRBJ2-3	NA	NA	TGTGCCAGCAGCTTAGTAGATGAAACAGATACGCAGTATTTT	CASSLVDETDTQYF
TRBV2	TRBJ1-5	NA	few	TGTGCCAGCAGCCCCCAGGGGCTTAGCAATCAGCCCCAGCATTTT	CASSPQGLSNQPQHF
TRBV5-1	TRBJ1-2	TRBD1	NA	TGCGCCAGCAGCTTGCGGACAGGTGATGGCTACACCTTC	CASSLRTGDGYTF
TRBV10-3	TRBJ1-2	TRBD1	NA	TGTGCCATCAGCCGACAGGGAAATGGCTACACCTTC	CAISRQGNGYTF
TRBV2	TRBJ1-2	TRBD1	NA	TGTGCCAGCAGTCCGGGACAGACACTTTTCTATGGCTACACCTTC	CASSPGQTLFYGYTF
TRBV19	TRBJ1-2	TRBD1	NA	TGTGCCAGTAGTATAGCGACAGGGAATGACTATGGCTACACCTTC	CASSIATGNDYGYTF
TRBV13	TRBJ2-1	TRBD2	NA	TGTGCCAGCAGCTCTAGCGGGAGGGTCCCCTACAATGAGCAGTTCTTC	CASSSSGRVPYNEQFF
TRBV4-1	TRBJ2-7	NA	NA	TGCGCCAGCAGCCAAGACGGTACTTCGGGTCAATACGAGCAGTACTTC	CASSQDGTSGQYEQYF
TRBV28	TRBJ1-2	TRBD1	NA	TGTGCCAGCAGGTCACCGGGACAGGGGGCTGCTTATGGCTACACCTTC	CASRSPGQGAAYGYTF
TRBV5-6	TRBJ2-3	TRBD1	NA	TGTGCCAGCAGCTTGGAGGGGACAGGAAGAGAGGATACGCAGTATTTT	CASSLEGTGREDTQYF
TRBV10-3	TRBJ2-1	TRBD2	NA	TGTGCCATCGCCCGGACTAGTGTCAATGAGCAGTTCTTC	CAIARTSVNEQFF
TRBV9	TRBJ1-3	NA	NA	TGTGCCAGCAGCGTAGTTCCAGGCTCTGGAAACACCATATATTTT	CASSVVPGSGNTIYF
TRBV18	TRBJ1-2	TRBD1	few	TGTGCCAGCTCACCCGGACAGGGTCCCGTCTTC	CASSPGQGPVF
TRBV7-2	TRBJ2-7	NA	NA	TGTGCCAGCAGCTTAGAGATGGGGCGGTCGGGCCACGAGCAGTACTTC	CASSLEMGRSGHEQYF
TRBV6-4	TRBJ2-3	NA	NA	TGTGCCAGCAGTAACGCGGGAAAGACAGATACGCAGTATTTT	CASSNAGKTDTQYF
TRBV7-2	TRBJ2-7	TRBD1	once	TGTGCCAGCAGCTGGGGACAGGGGGTCTACGAGCAGTACTTC	CASSWGQGVYEQYF
TRBV7-3	TRBJ2-1	TRBD2	few	TGTGCCAGCAGCTTACGGCGGGGGGTCAATGAGCAGTTCTTC	CASSLRRGVNEQFF
TRBV6-1	TRBJ2-1	NA	NA	TGTGCCAGCATGGGAGAACTGTTCAATGAGCAGTTCTTC	CASMGELFNEQFF
TRBV10-1	TRBJ2-3	TRBD1	NA	TGCGCCAGCAGGCCAGGGACAGGGGGAGATACGCAGTATTTT	CASRPGTGGDTQYF
TRBV27	TRBJ2-7	NA	NA	TGTGCCAGCAGTTCGCCCCCCCGCGGGGCTATAGCTCGGGAGCAGTACTTC	CASSSPPRGAIAREQYF
TRBV6-1	TRBJ2-1	TRBD2	NA	TGTGCCAGCAGTGAAGCAGTAGGAACTAGCGGGAGGGGTAATGAGCAGTTCTTC	CASSEAVGTSGRGNEQFF
TRBV2	TRBJ1-2	NA	few	TGTGCCAGCAGTGAGGGGCCAGGGACTAACTATGGCTACACCTTC	CASSEGPGTNYGYTF
TRBV5-6	TRBJ2-7	NA	NA	TGTGCCAGCACCCTTTGGGGGCGGGAGCAGTACTTC	CASTLWGREQYF
TRBV7-9	TRBJ1-1	TRBD1	NA	TGTGCCAGCAGTTGGGGACAGGGGAACACTGAAGCTTTCTTT	CASSWGQGNTEAFF
TRBV6-6	TRBJ1-5	TRBD1	NA	TGTGCCAGCAGTCGACAGGGGACGGGTCAGCCCCAGCATTTT	CASSRQGTGQPQHF
TRBV27	TRBJ2-3	TRBD2	NA	TGTGCCAGCAGTTTTGGCGGGAGCTGGGATACGCAGTATTTT	CASSFGGSWDTQYF
TRBV28	TRBJ2-5	NA	few	TGTGCCAGCAGTTTCAGGGACCAAGAGACCCAGTACTTC	CASSFRDQETQYF
TRBV11-2	TRBJ2-7	TRBD2	NA	TGTGCCAGCAGCAGAACTAGCGGGGGGGCCTACGAGCAGTACTTC	CASSRTSGGAYEQYF
TRBV7-9	TRBJ1-1	TRBD1	NA	TGTGCCAGCAGCTCACAGGGGGCGCCGGCTGCTTTCTTT	CASSSQGAPAAFF
TRBV7-3	TRBJ2-1	TRBD2	NA	TGTGCCAGCAGCTTAACCCGGACTAGCCATGAGCAGTTCTTC	CASSLTRTSHEQFF